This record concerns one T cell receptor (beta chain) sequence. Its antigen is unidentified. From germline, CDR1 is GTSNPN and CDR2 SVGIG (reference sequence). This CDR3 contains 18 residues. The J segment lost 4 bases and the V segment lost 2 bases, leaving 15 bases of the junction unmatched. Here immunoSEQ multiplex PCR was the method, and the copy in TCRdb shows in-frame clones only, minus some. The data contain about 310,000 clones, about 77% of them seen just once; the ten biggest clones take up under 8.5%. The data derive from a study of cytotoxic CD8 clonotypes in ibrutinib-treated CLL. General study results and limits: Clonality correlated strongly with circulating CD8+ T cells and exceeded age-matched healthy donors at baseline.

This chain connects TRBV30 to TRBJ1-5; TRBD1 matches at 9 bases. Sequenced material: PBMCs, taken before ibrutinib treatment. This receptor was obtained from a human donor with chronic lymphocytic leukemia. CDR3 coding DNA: TGTGCCTGGAGTAGTACTATCGGACAGGGGCTTGTAAATCAGCCCCAGCATTTT. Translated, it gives CAWSSTIGQGLVNQPQHF.